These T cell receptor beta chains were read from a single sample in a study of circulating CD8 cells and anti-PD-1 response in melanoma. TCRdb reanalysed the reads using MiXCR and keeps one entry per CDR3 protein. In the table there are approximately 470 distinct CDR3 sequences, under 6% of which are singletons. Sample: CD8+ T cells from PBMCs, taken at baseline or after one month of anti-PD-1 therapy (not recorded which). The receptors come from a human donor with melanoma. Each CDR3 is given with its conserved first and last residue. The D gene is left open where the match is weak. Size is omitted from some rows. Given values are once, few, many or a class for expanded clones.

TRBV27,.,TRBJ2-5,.,TGTGCCAGCAGTCCCTGGACAGGGCGGGAGGAGACCCAGTACTTC,CASSPWTGREETQYF
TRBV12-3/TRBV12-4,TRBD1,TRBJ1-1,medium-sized,TGTACCAGCAGGGGGACTGAAGCTTTCTTT,CTSRGTEAFF
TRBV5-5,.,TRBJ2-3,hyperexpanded,TGTGCCAGCAGCCCTTCCGGGGCCTTACCTAGCACAGATACGCAGTATTTT,CASSPSGALPSTDTQYF
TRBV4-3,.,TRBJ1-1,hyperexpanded,TGCGCCAGCAGCCAACCCAGGGGACTTACTACTGAAGCTTTCTTT,CASSQPRGLTTEAFF
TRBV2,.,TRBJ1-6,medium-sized,TGTGCCAGCGCGGACGGTTTGGTTTATTCACCCCTCCACTTT,CASADGLVYSPLHF
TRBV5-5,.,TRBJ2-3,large,TGTGCCAGCAGCCTCGACCGCTCAGATACGCAGTATTTT,CASSLDRSDTQYF
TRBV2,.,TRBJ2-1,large,TGTGCCAGCAGTGGTCCCTCTTACAATGAGCAGTTCTTC,CASSGPSYNEQFF
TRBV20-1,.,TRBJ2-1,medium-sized,TGCAGTGCTAGCCCCCAGAGCTACCTCCGCTACAATGAGCAGTTCTTC,CSASPQSYLRYNEQFF
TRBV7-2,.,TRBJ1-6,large,TGTGCCAGCACCCAGGGAAAGACAAATTCACCCCTCCACTTT,CASTQGKTNSPLHF
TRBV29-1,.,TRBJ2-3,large,TGCAGCGTTGACATGCCGAACACAGATACGCAGTATTTT,CSVDMPNTDTQYF
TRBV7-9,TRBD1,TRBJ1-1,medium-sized,TGTGCCAGCAGCCCGACAGGGGGCGGCATGAACACTGAAGCTTTCTTT,CASSPTGGGMNTEAFF
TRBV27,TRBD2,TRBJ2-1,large,TGTGCCAGCAGTTCAGGGACTAGCGGCTACTACAATGAGCAGTTCTTC,CASSSGTSGYYNEQFF
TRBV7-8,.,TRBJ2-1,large,TGTGCCAGCAGCTTAGCTGCGTACAATGAGCAGTTCTTC,CASSLAAYNEQFF
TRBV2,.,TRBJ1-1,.,TGTGCCAGCAGTGAAGAAAGGGCTGAAGCTTTCTTT,CASSEERAEAFF
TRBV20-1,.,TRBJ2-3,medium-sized,TGCAGTGCTAGCACAGATACGCAGTATTTT,CSASTDTQYF
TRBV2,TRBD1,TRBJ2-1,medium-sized,TGTGCCAGCAGTGAACGGACAGGGGATTCCAATGAGCAGTTCTTC,CASSERTGDSNEQFF
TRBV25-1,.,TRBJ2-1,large,TGTGCCAGCCGAAGACTCGTAGACGAGCAGTTCTTC,CASRRLVDEQFF
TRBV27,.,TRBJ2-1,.,TGTGCCGGCAGTTTGAGTGGCAATGAGCAGTTCTTC,CAGSLSGNEQFF
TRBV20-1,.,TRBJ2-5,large,TGCAGTGCTAGAGATCTAACAGTACGGTTCCAAGAGACCCAGTACTTC,CSARDLTVRFQETQYF
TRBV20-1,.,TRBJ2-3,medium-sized,TGCAGTGCTAACCCCCCCAGCACAGATACGCAGTATTTT,CSANPPSTDTQYF
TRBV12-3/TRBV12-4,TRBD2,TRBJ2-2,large,TGTGCCAGCAGATCCGGGACTAGAACCGGGGAGCTGTTTTTT,CASRSGTRTGELFF
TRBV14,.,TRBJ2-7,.,TGTGCCAGCAGCCAAGTTCACACGATAACCTACGAGCAGTACTTC,CASSQVHTITYEQYF
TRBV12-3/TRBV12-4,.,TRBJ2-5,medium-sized,TGTGCCAGCAGTTCCGGATATAGCGGCTTCCAAGAGACCCAGTACTTC,CASSSGYSGFQETQYF
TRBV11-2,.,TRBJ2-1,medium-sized,TGTGCCAGCAGCTGGACGTCGGCGGGGGAGCAGTTCTTC,CASSWTSAGEQFF
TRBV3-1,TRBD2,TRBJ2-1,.,TGTGCCAGCAGGCCCCGGGGGACGGGGGGACCCAATGAGCAGTCCTTC,CASRPRGTGGPNEQSF
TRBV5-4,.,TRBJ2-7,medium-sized,TGTGCCAGCAGCTCGGCCGGGACCGGGGCCTACGAGCAGTACTTC,CASSSAGTGAYEQYF
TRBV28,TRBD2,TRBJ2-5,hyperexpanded,TGTGCCAGCACCAGCGGGAGGGAGACCCAGTACTTC,CASTSGRETQYF
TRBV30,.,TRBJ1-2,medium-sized,TGTGCCTGGATGTTCCTGACGGGGAACTATGGCTACACCTTC,CAWMFLTGNYGYTF
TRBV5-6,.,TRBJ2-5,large,TGTGCCAGCAGCTTGGGTCCGGCGGCGGCGACACAAGAGACCCAGTACTTC,CASSLGPAAATQETQYF
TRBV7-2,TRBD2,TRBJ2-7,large,TGTGCCAGCAGCAGCGGGGGCCGGGGGGATGAGCAGTACTTC,CASSSGGRGDEQYF
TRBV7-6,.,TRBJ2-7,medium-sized,TGTGCCAGCAGCCAAAACGAGGGGCGCGAGCAGTACTTC,CASSQNEGREQYF
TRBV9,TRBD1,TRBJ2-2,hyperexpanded,TGTGCCAGCAGCGCTTCGCCCCAGGGGGCGGCGAACACCGGGGAGCTGTTTTTT,CASSASPQGAANTGELFF
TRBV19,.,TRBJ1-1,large,TGTGCCAGCCGGTGGGGAACTCTAATGAACACTGAAGCTTTCTTT,CASRWGTLMNTEAFF
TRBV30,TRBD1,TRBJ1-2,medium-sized,TGTGCCTGGACCCACAGGGGGTTAGGCTATGGCTACACCTTC,CAWTHRGLGYGYTF
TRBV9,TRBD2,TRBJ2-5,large,TGTGCCAGCAGCAGACCCGGGACTAGCTGGATGGAGACCCAGTACTTC,CASSRPGTSWMETQYF
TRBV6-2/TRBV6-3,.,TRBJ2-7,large,TGTGCCGGGGGGCCCTCCTACGAGCAGTACTTC,CAGGPSYEQYF
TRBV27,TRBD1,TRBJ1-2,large,TGTGCCAGCAGCCACCGGGACAGCACTAACTATGGCTACACCTTC,CASSHRDSTNYGYTF
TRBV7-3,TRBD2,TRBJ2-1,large,TGTGCCAGCAGCTTTAGCGGGGGGGAGCAGTTCTTC,CASSFSGGEQFF
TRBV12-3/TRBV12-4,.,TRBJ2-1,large,TGTGCCAGCAGTTTTATTTACAATGAGCAGTTCTTC,CASSFIYNEQFF
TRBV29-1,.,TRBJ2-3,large,TGCAGCGTTGAAGTTGGACCTACAGATACGCAGTATTTT,CSVEVGPTDTQYF
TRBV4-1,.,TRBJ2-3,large,TGCGCCAGCAGCCCGGAAAGCACAGATACGCAGTATTTT,CASSPESTDTQYF
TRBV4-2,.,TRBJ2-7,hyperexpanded,TGTGCCAGCGGGTACGGGGGGCCGACCTACGAGCAGTACTTC,CASGYGGPTYEQYF
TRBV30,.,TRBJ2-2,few,TGTGCCACCTGGGGCAGGAACGCCGGGGAGCTGTTTTTT,CATWGRNAGELFF
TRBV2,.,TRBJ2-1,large,TGTGCCAGCAGTTTCACGACCTATGAGCAGTTCTTC,CASSFTTYEQFF